This T cell receptor beta chain derives from a study of blood T cell repertoires in COVID-19. Background on the study: Sources were T cells, B-cell-depleted T cells, or PBMCs; the material itself was cDNA or gDNA.

The V gene lost 5 bases and the J gene lost 0 bases, with 17 bases spanning the gap. The germline V gene has CDR1 MNHEY and CDR2 SMNVEV (reference sequence). This CDR3 has 16 amino acids. Only in-frame clones appear in the TCRdb table, and some are missing; sequencing was by immunoSEQ multiplex PCR. The sample holds just under 350,000 clones; around four fifths are singletons and the top ten take almost 3%. Material: peripheral blood. The chain carries TRBV27 and TRBJ2-7, with D perhaps TRBD2 (6 bases). The receptor comes from a man younger than 45 with active or convalescent COVID-19. CDR3: CASSPEGGRDSYEQYF. In nucleotides, the CDR3 is TGTGCCAGCAGTCCGGAGGGCGGGCGGGACTCCTACGAGCAGTACTTC.